Sequencing of this TCR beta chain was carried out in a study of blood T cell repertoires in COVID-19. Profiled with immunoSEQ multiplex PCR; TCRdb holds only in-frame clones, not every one. The table lists over 200,000 clones, 88% of them singletons. This CDR3 region has 14 residues. With V trimmed by 6 bases and J by 4 bases, 3 bases remained unmatched. Germline CDR1 reads LNHDA; CDR2 reads SQIVND (reference sequence). Study members were between about 18 and 100 years old and lived in over 20 US regions. Allocation to cohorts depended on clinical history reported by the participants. Exposed study participants had met a COVID-19 case within 2 weeks before entry.

This clonotype was sampled from a woman under 40 who had been exposed to COVID-19. V usage is TRBV19 and J usage is TRBJ1-6; the match to TRBD1 covers 7 bases. The sequenced sample consisted of PBMCs or T cells enriched from blood (not recorded which). In DNA, the CDR3 is TGTGCCAGTAGGGGGACAGTTTATAATTCACCCCTCCACTTT. Its translation is CASRGTVYNSPLHF.